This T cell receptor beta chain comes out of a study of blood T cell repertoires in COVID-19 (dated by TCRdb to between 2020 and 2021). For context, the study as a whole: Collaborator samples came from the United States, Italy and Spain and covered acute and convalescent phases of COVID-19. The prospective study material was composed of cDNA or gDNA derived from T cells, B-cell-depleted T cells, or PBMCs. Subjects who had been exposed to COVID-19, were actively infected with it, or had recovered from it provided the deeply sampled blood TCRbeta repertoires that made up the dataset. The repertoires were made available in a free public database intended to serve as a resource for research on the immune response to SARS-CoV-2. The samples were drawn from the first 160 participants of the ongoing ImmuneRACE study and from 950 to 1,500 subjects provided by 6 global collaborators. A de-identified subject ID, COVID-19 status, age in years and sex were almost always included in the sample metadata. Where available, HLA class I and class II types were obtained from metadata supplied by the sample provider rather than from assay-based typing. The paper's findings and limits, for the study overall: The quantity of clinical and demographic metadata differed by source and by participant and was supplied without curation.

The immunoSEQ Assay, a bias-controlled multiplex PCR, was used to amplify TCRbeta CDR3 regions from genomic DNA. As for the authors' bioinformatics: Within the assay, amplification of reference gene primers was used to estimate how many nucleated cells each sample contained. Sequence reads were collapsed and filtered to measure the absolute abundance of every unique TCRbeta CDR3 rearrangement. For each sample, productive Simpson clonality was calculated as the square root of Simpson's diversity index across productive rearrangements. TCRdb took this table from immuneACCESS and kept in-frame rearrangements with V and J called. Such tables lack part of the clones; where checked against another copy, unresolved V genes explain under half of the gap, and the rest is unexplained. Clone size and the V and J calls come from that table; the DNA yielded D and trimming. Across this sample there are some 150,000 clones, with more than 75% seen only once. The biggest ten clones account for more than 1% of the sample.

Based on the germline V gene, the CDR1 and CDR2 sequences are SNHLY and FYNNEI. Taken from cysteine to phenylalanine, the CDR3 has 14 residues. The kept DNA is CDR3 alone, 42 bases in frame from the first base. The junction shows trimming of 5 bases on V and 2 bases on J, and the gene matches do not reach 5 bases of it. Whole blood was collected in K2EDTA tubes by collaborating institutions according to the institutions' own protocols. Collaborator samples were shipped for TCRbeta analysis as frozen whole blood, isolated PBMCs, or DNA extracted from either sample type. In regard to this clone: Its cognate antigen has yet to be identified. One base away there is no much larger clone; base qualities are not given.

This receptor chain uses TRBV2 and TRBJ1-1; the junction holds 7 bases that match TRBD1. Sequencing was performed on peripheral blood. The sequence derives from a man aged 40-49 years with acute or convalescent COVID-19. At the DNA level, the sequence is TGTGCCAGCAGTCGACAGGGCTCTAACACTGAAGCTTTCTTT. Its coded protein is CASSRQGSNTEAFF.